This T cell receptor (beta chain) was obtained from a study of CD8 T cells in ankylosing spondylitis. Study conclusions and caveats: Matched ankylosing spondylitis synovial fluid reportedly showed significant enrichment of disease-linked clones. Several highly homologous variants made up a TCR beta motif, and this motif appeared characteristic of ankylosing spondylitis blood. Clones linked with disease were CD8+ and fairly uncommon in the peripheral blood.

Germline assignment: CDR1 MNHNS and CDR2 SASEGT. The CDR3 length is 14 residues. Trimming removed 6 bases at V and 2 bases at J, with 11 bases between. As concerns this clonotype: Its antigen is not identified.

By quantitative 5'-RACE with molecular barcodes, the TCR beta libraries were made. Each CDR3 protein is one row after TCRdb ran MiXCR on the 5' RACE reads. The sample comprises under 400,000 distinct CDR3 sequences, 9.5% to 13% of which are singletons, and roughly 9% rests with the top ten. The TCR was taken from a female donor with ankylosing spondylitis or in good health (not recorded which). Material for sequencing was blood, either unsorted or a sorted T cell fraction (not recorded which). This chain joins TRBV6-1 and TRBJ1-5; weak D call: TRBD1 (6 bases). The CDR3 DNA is TGTGCCAGCAGCAGTGGACAGCGCAATCAGCCCCAGCATTTT. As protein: CASSSGQRNQPQHF.